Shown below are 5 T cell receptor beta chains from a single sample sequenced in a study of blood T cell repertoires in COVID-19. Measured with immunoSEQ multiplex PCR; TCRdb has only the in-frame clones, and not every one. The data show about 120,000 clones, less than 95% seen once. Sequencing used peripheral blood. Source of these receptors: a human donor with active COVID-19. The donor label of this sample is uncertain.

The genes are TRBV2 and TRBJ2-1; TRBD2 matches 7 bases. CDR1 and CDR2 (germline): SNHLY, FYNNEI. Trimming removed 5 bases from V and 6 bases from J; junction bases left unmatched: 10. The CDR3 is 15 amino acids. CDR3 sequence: CASSLSAGSFNEQFF. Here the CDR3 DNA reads TGTGCCAGCAGTCTTTCAGCGGGATCTTTCAATGAGCAGTTCTTC.

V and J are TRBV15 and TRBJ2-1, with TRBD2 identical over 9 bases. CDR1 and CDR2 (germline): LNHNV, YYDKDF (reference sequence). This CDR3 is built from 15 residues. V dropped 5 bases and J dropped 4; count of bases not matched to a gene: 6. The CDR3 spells CATSGWRGGYNEQFF. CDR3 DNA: TGTGCCACCAGCGGATGGCGGGGGGGATACAATGAGCAGTTCTTC.

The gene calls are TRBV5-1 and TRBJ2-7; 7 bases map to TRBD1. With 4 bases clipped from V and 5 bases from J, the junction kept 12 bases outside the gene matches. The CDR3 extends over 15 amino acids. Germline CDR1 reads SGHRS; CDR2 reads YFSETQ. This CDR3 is CASSRPGQASHEQYF. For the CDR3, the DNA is TGCGCCAGCAGCAGGCCCGGACAGGCTTCCCACGAGCAGTACTTC.

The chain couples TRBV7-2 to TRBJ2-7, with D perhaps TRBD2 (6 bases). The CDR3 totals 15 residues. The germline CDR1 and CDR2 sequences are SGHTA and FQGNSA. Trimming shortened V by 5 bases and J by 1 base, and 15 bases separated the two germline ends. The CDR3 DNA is TGTGCCAGCAGCGCGGGACTCGGACTTTCCTACGAGCAGTACTTC. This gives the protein CASSAGLGLSYEQYF.

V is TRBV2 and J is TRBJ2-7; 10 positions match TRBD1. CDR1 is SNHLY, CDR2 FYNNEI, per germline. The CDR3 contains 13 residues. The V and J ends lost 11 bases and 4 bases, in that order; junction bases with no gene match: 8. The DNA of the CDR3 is TGTGCCGGAGGGACAGGGGTTGTTTACGAGCAGTACTTC. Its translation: CAGGTGVVYEQYF.